The 26 T cell receptor beta chains given below trace back to one sample, sequenced in a study of patients and donors after allogeneic stem cell transplantation. TCRdb processed the RT-PCR reads anew with MiXCR; each CDR3 protein has one entry. Among about a million distinct CDR3 sequences listed, about a sixth were seen once. The sequenced sample consisted of blood, either unsorted or a sorted T cell fraction (not recorded which). The receptor source for this set is a human donor who was either an allogeneic HSCT recipient or a stem cell or donor lymphocyte infusion donor (not recorded which). It is not recorded whose cells these are; they may come from a transplant donor.

There are a few counts of this clonotype. The chain recombines TRBV15 with TRBJ1-6, with 7 nucleotides matching TRBD1. The germline V gene encodes CDR1 LNHNV and CDR2 YYDKDF (reference sequence). This CDR3 is 13 amino acids long. J was trimmed by 8 bases and V by 6 bases; bases with no gene match: 4. The CDR3 bases are TGTGCCACCAGGACAGGGACGCATTCACCCCTCCACTTT. Protein product: CATRTGTHSPLHF.

This chain links TRBV9 with TRBJ2-1; the D gene could be TRBD1 or TRBD2 (5 bases each). The V gene's germline CDR1 is SGDLS and CDR2 YYNGEE. The CDR3 extends over 15 amino acids. Between the trimmed V and J ends, which lost 1 base and 6 bases, there was a span of 14 bases. Written as DNA, the CDR3 is TGTGCCAGCAGCGTAATGTCTCGGGGCGGCAATGAGCAGTTCTTC. Protein product: CASSVMSRGGNEQFF.

This clonotype came up a few times. The V and J genes are TRBV9 and TRBJ2-7; D is perhaps TRBD1 (5 bases). Germline V gene data show CDR1 as SGDLS and CDR2 as YYNGEE. V was pared by 4 bases and J by 2 bases, with 16 bases between. The CDR3 loop spans 15 amino acids. Here the CDR3 DNA reads TGTGCCAGCAGCAACGCCGCCAGGGATCCCTACGAGCAGTACTTC. Translated: CASSNAARDPYEQYF.

The chain couples TRBV7-2 to TRBJ1-2; the match to TRBD1 covers 8 bases. J gave up 5 bases and V 3 bases, and 5 bases lay outside the gene matches. The CDR3 has 14 amino acids. Germline CDR1 reads SGHTA; CDR2 reads FQGNSA. CDR3 coding DNA: TGTGCCAGCAGCTTCGATCAGGGGGCTTATGGCTACACCTTC. Its translation is CASSFDQGAYGYTF.

About this clonotype itself: One end of the junction fails to match germline, which may point to a read error. The J gene is TRBJ2-2, the V gene TRBV9; tentative D call: TRBD1 (9 bases). Germline loops: CDR1 SGDLS, CDR2 YYNGEE. This CDR3 comprises 16 residues. CDR3 amino acids: CGSSVAGQGRTGELFF. In DNA form, the CDR3 reads TGTGGCAGCAGCGTAGCGGGACAGGGCAGAACCGGGGAGCTGTTTTTT.

This clonotype was observed many times. V is TRBV20-1 and J is TRBJ2-3; 10 bases agree with TRBD1. The CDR3 length is 14 residues. Per the germline V gene, CDR1 is DFQATT and CDR2 is SNEGSKA (reference sequence). With 5 bases clipped from V and 4 bases from J, the junction kept 6 bases outside the gene matches. The CDR3 loop reads CSAQPGQGPDTQYF. CDR3 nucleotides: TGCAGTGCTCAACCGGGACAGGGGCCAGATACGCAGTATTTT.

In its sample, this clonotype was seen a few times. This rearrangement joins TRBV10-3 to TRBJ2-1; possible D gene TRBD2, 5 bases. The ends were cut back, 2 bases at V and 8 bases at J, with 16 bases in the middle. Germline lookup yields CDR1 ENHRY and CDR2 SYGVKD. The CDR3 runs to 15 residues. The CDR3 region has the DNA TGTGCCATCAGTGAGGCCTCCGGGAAGGTGCATGAGCAGTTCTTC. It codes for CAISEASGKVHEQFF.

This clonotype was detected a few times. The chain combines TRBV12-3 or TRBV12-4 with TRBJ2-3; TRBD1 aligns across 8 bases. The V segment lost 6 bases and the J segment 6 bases; nucleotides outside the gene matches: 11. This CDR3 is 15 amino acids long. CDR3 residues: CASSRQDRGRDTQYF. The CDR3 nucleotides read TGTGCCAGCAGCCGACAAGACAGGGGTAGGGATACGCAGTATTTT.

This clonotype was seen a few times. The rearrangement links TRBV6-5 to TRBJ2-1; no definite D call. The germline V gene has CDR1 MNHEY and CDR2 SVGAGI. The V and J ends lost 2 bases and 4 bases respectively, with 15 bases between them. The CDR3 covers 16 residues. CDR3 amino acids: CASSYEKTGSYNEQFF. DNA of the CDR3: TGTGCCAGCAGTTACGAAAAGACCGGGTCTTACAATGAGCAGTTCTTC.

This clonotype appeared a few times. This rearrangement joins TRBV4-2 to TRBJ2-7, with 8 bases aligning to TRBD2. Germline trimming cut 2 bases from V and 2 bases from J; bases unmatched to any gene: 5. The CDR3 runs 15 residues. From germline, CDR1 is LGHNA and CDR2 YNFKEQ. The CDR3 bases are TGTGCCAGCAGCCAATTTAGCGGGGAGGCCTACGAGCAGTACTTC. Its translation is CASSQFSGEAYEQYF.

V gene TRBV2 combines with J gene TRBJ1-2; possibly TRBD1 for D (5 bases). Germline loops: CDR1 SNHLY, CDR2 FYNNEI. Trimming shortened V by 6 bases and J by 1 base, and 12 bases separated the two germline ends. CDR3 length: 14 amino acids. CDR3 bases: TGTGCCAGCAGGACGGGACGGGATAACTATGGCTACACCTTC. Protein: CASRTGRDNYGYTF.

The CDR3 spells CASSLSSGRGEQFF. CDR3 nucleotide sequence: TGTGCCAGCAGTTTATCTAGCGGGAGGGGTGAGCAGTTCTTC. The chain recombines TRBV12-3 or TRBV12-4 with TRBJ2-1, with 12 bases fitting TRBD2. Trimming cost V 2 bases and J 9 bases; bases outside gene matches: 2. The CDR3 extends over 14 amino acids.

This clonotype was picked up a small number of times. The chain employs TRBV10-3 and TRBJ2-3, with TRBD1 identical over 10 bases. Germline V gene lookup returns CDR1 ENHRY and CDR2 SYGVKD. This CDR3 region has 16 residues. Trimming took 7 bases from V and 3 from J; bases not matched to a gene: 10. Here the CDR3 DNA reads TGTGCCATCACCCGGGACAGGGGAATTGGGACAGATACGCAGTATTTT. It specifies CAITRDRGIGTDTQYF.

The rearrangement joins TRBV10-3 to TRBJ1-1; 7 nucleotides agree with TRBD1. Germline V lookup: CDR1 ENHRY, CDR2 SYGVKD. The CDR3 loop spans 13 amino acids. The V segment lost 7 bases and the J segment 3 bases; nucleotides outside the gene matches: 5. The CDR3 nucleotides are TGTGCCATCAACAGGGGCCGGGACACTGAAGCTTTCTTT. Amino acids: CAINRGRDTEAFF.

This clonotype turned up a few times. The V gene is TRBV6-2 or TRBV6-3, the J gene TRBJ2-1; 8 bases are a match to TRBD2. CDR1 MNHEY and CDR2 SVGEGT come from the germline V gene. CDR3 size: 15 residues. Trimming took 4 bases from V and 4 from J; bases not matched to a gene: 6. The CDR3 here is CASSSLLAEYNEQFF. The CDR3 DNA follows: TGTGCCAGCAGTTCGCTACTAGCGGAGTACAATGAGCAGTTCTTC.

This clonotype was counted a few times. The chain joins TRBV5-4 to TRBJ2-7, with D perhaps matching TRBD1 (5 bases). The V gene's germline CDR1 is SGHNT and CDR2 YYREEE (reference sequence). The CDR3 loop spans 15 amino acids. Trimming took 3 bases from V and 3 from J, leaving 16 bases between them. The CDR3 spells CASSSRQGRHYEQYF. In DNA, the CDR3 is TGTGCCAGCAGCTCCCGGCAGGGCAGACACTACGAGCAGTACTTC. Filled out from reference TRBV5-4 and TRBJ2-7, the complete variable domain reads ETGVTQSPTHLIKTRGQQVTLRCSSQSGHNTVSWYQQALGQGPQFIFQYYREEENGRGNFPPRFSGLQFPNYSSELNVNALELDDSALYLCASSSRQGRHYEQYFGPGTRLTVT.

The chain employs TRBV7-9 and TRBJ2-7; 7 bases agree with TRBD1. V lost 1 base to trimming and J lost 3 bases; unmatched junction nucleotides: 6. The germline gives CDR1 SEHNR, CDR2 FQNEAQ (reference sequence). This CDR3 has 15 residues. The DNA of the CDR3 is TGTGCCAGCAGCTTAGGGGACAGCCGATTCTACGAGCAGTACTTC. It codes for CASSLGDSRFYEQYF.

This clonotype was detected a few times. The chain combines TRBV5-1 with TRBJ2-7; the match to TRBD2 covers 13 bases. The CDR3 runs 15 residues. Germline CDR1 SGHRS, CDR2 YFSETQ. V shed 4 bases and J 2 bases; nucleotides not matched to a gene: 3. CDR3 sequence: CASSVTSGRAYEQYF. CDR3 nucleotides: TGCGCCAGCAGCGTCACTAGCGGGAGGGCCTACGAGCAGTACTTC.

The table lists this clonotype with a few counts. This chain connects TRBV4-3 to TRBJ2-1, with 10 positions matching TRBD1. The CDR3 is made up of 16 amino acids. In germline, CDR1 is LGHNA, CDR2 YSLEER. Unmatched junction bases numbered 9, after V lost 4 bases and J lost 6 bases. This CDR3 is CASSPRDRGPLNEQFF. CDR3 bases: TGCGCCAGCAGCCCGAGAGACAGGGGGCCGCTCAATGAGCAGTTCTTC.

This clonotype was recorded at least ten times. The chain has TRBV3-1 and TRBJ2-2; 9 bases fit TRBD1. With V trimmed by 4 bases and J by 13 bases, 4 bases remained unmatched. CDR3 length: 12 residues. Germline loops: CDR1 LGHDT, CDR2 YNNKEL (reference sequence). CDR3 sequence (DNA): TGTGCCAGCAGCCGAGGACAGGGGTGGCTGTTTTTT. This codes for CASSRGQGWLFF.

This clonotype was picked up a small number of times. The chain is built from TRBV12-3 or TRBV12-4 and TRBJ1-1; the D is unclear. There are 15 residues in the CDR3. With 1 base removed from V and 1 base from J, the gap between germline ends came to 10 bases. The CDR3: CASSLEWPANTEAFF. As DNA, the CDR3 is TGTGCCAGCAGTTTAGAATGGCCAGCGAACACTGAAGCTTTCTTT.

The J gene is TRBJ1-1, the V gene TRBV10-3; 8 nucleotides agree with TRBD1. The CDR3 totals 13 residues. Germline V gives CDR1 ENHRY, CDR2 SYGVKD. After removal of 5 bases from V and 7 bases from J, the junction contained 6 bases not matched to a gene. CDR3 region: CAISRQDRVEAFF. In DNA, the CDR3 is TGTGCCATCAGTCGGCAGGACAGGGTTGAAGCTTTCTTT.

This chain uses TRBV6-5 with TRBJ1-1; D unclear. Looked up from germline, CDR1 is MNHEY and CDR2 is SVGAGI. V was clipped by 4 bases and J by 0 bases, with 9 bases between them. The CDR3 is 14 amino acids. The chain's CDR3 is CASSFQSMNTEAFF. The CDR3, as DNA: TGTGCCAGCAGTTTTCAGTCCATGAACACTGAAGCTTTCTTT.

This clonotype has at least ten counts. The V and J genes are TRBV12-3 or TRBV12-4 and TRBJ1-2; the D is unclear. The CDR3 consists of 16 residues. V was cut by 0 bases and J by 3 bases, with 14 bases left in between. The CDR3 here is CASSLAGAPPHYGYTF. The CDR3, as DNA: TGTGCCAGCAGTTTAGCCGGTGCACCTCCTCACTATGGCTACACCTTC.

This sequence joins TRBV5-1 and TRBJ2-6; weak D call: TRBD1 (6 bases). Germline V lookup: CDR1 SGHRS, CDR2 YFSETQ. Trimming cost V 4 bases and J 4 bases, with 15 bases left between them. The CDR3 runs 16 residues. The CDR3 DNA follows: TGCGCCAGCAGCCCAGGGGTCTTGTCCGGGGCCAACGTCCTGACTTTC. Translation gives CASSPGVLSGANVLTF.

The chain couples TRBV9 to TRBJ2-3; 11 bases fit TRBD1. Germline V CDR1 and CDR2: SGDLS, YYNGEE. The junction had 8 bases not matched to a gene; V was cut back by 0 bases and J by 2 bases. The CDR3 totals 18 residues. This CDR3 is CASSVDRRTGGNTDTQYF. The CDR3 bases are TGTGCCAGCAGCGTAGATCGACGGACAGGGGGCAACACAGATACGCAGTATTTT.